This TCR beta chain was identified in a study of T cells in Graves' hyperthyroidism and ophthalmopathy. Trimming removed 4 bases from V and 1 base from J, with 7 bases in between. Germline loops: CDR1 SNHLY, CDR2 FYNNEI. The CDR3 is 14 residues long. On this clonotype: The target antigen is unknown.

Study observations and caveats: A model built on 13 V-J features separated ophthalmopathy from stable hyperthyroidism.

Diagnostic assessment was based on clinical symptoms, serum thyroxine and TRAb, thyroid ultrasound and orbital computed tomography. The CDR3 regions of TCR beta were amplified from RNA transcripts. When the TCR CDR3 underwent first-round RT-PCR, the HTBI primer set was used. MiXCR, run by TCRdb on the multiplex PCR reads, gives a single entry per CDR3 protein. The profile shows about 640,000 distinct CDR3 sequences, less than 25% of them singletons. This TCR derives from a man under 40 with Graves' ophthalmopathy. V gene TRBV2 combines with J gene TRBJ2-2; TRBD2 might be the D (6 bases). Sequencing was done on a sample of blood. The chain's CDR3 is CASSGDWNTGELFF. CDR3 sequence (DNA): TGTGCCAGCAGTGGGGACTGGAACACCGGGGAGCTGTTTTTT.